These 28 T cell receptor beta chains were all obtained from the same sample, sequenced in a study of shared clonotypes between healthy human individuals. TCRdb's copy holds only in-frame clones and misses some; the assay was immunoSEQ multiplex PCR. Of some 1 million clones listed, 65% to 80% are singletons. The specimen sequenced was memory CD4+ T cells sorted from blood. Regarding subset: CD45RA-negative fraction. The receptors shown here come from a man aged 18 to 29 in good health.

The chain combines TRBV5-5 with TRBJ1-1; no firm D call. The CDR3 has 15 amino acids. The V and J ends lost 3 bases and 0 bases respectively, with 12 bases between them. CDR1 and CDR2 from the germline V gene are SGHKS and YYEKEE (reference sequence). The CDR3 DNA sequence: TGTGCCAGCAGCTCCTACAGCCTCATGAACACTGAAGCTTTCTTT. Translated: CASSSYSLMNTEAFF.

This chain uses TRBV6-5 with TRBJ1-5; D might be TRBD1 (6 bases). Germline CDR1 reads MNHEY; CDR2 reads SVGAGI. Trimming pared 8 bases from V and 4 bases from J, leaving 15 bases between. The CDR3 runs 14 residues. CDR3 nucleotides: TGTGCCAGCTTCCCGCGGGGGCAGAATCAGCCCCAGCATTTT. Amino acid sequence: CASFPRGQNQPQHF.

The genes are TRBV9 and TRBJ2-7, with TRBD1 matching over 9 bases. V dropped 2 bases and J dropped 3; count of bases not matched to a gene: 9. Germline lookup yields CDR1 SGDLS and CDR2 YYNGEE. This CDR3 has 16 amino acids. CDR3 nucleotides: TGTGCCAGCAGCGTCCAAACAGGGGGCAAAGGCTACGAGCAGTACTTC. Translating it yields CASSVQTGGKGYEQYF.

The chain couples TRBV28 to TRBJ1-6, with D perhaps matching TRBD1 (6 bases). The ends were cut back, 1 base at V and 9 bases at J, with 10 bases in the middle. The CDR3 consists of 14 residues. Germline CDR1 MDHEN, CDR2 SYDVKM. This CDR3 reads CASSLSGGFSPLHF. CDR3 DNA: TGTGCCAGCAGTTTATCGGGGGGCTTTTCACCCCTCCACTTT.

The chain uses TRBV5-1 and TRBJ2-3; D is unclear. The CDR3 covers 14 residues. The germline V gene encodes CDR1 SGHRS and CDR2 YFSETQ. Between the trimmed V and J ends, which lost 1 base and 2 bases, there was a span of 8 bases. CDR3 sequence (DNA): TGCGCCAGCAGCTTGTTCGTGCCCACAGATACGCAGTATTTT. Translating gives CASSLFVPTDTQYF. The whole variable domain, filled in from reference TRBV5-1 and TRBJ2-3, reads KAGVTQTPRYLIKTRGQQVTLSCSPISGHRSVSWYQQTPGQGLQFLFEYFSETQRNKGNFPGRFSGRQFSNSRSEMNVSTLELGDSALYLCASSLFVPTDTQYFGPGTRLTVL.

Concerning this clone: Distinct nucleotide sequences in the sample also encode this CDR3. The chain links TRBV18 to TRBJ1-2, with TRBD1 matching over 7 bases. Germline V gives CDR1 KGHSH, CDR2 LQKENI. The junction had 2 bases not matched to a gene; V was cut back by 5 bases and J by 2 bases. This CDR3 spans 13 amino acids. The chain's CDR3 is CASSEDRNYGYTF. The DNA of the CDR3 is TGTGCCAGCTCAGAGGACAGGAACTATGGCTACACCTTC. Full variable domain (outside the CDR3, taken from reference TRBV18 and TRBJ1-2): NAGVMQNPRHLVRRRGQEARLRCSPMKGHSHVYWYRQLPEEGLKFMVYLQKENIIDESGMPKERFSAEFPKEGPSILRIQQVVRGDSAAYFCASSEDRNYGYTFGSGTRLTVV.

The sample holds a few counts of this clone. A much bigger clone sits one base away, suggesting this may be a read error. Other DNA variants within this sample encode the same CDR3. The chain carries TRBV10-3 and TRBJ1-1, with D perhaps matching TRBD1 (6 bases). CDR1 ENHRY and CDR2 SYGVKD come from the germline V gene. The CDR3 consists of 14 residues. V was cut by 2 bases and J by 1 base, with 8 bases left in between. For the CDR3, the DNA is TGTGCCATCAGTGAGGGACAGCCGAACACTGAAGCTTTCTTT. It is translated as CAISEGQPNTEAFF.

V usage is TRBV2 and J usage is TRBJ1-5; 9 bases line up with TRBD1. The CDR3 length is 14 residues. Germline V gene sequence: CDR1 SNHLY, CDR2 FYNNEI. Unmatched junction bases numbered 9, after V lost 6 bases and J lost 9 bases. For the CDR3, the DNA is TGTGCCAGCAGAGGGACAGGGAGTAATGCGCCCCAGCATTTT. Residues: CASRGTGSNAPQHF.

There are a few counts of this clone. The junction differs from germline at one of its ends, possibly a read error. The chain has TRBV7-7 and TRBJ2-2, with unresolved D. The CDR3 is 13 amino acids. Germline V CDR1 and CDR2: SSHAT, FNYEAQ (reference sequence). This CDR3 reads CASSANSAGELFF. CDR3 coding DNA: TGTGCTAGCAGCGCCAATTCGGCCGGGGAGCTGTTTTTT. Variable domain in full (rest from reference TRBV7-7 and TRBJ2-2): GAGVSQSPRYKVTKRGQDVTLRCDPISSHATLYWYQQALGQGPEFLTYFNYEAQPDKSGLPSDRFSAERPEGSISTLTIQRTEQRDSAMYRCASSANSAGELFFGEGSRLTVL.

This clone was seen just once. CDR3 DNA sequence: TGTGCCAGCAGTTTAGAGGATACGCAGTATTTT. This codes for CASSLEDTQYF. The V call is TRBV6-1, the J call TRBJ2-3; D not certain. V shed 5 bases and J shed 6 bases, with 6 bases lying between them. Per germline, CDR1 MNHNS and CDR2 SASEGT. This CDR3 spans 11 amino acids.

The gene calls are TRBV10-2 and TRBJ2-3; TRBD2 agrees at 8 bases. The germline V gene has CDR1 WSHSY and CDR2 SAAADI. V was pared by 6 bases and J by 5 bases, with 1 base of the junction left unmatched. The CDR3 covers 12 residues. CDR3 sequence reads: CASSSGRDTQYF. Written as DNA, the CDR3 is TGCGCCAGCAGCAGCGGGAGAGATACGCAGTATTTT.

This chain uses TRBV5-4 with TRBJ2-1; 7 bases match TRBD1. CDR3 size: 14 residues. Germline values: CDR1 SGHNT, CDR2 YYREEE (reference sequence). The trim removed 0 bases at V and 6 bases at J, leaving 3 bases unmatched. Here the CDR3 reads CASSLETGRNEQFF. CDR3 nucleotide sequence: TGTGCCAGCAGCTTGGAGACAGGGCGCAATGAGCAGTTCTTC.

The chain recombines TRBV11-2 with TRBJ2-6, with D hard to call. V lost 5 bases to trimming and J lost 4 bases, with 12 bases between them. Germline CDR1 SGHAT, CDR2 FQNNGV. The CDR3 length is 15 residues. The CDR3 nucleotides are TGTGCCAGCAGCCCCGGCGGTGGCGGGGCCAACGTCCTGACTTTC. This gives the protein CASSPGGGGANVLTF. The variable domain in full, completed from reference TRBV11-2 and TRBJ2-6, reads EAGVAQSPRYKIIEKRQSVAFWCNPISGHATLYWYQQILGQGPKLLIQFQNNGVVDDSQLPKDRFSAERLKGVDSTLKIQPAKLEDSAVYLCASSPGGGGANVLTFGAGSRLTVL.

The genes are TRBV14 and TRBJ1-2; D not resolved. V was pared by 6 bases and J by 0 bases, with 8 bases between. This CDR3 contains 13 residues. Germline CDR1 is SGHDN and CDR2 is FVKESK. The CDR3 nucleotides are TGTGCCAGCAGAGGGTCGGCTAACTATGGCTACACCTTC. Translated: CASRGSANYGYTF.

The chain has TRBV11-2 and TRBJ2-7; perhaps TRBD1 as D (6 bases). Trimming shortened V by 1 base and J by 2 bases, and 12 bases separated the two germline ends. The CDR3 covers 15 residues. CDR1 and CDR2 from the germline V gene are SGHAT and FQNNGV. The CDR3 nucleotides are TGTGCCAGCAGCTTAGCTGGCCAGGGGCCCTACGAGCAGTACTTC. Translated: CASSLAGQGPYEQYF.

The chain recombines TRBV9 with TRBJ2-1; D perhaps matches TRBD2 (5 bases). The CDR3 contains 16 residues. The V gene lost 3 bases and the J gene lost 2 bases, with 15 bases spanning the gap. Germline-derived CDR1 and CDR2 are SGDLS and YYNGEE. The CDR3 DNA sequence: TGTGCCAGCAGCGCCACCCTAGCATTCCCCTACAATGAGCAGTTCTTC. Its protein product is CASSATLAFPYNEQFF.

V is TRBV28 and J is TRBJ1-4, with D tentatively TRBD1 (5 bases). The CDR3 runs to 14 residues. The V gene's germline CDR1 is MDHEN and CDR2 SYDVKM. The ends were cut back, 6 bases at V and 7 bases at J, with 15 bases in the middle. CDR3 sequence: CASRSGGAREKLFF. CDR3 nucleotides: TGTGCCAGCAGATCGGGTGGGGCGCGTGAAAAACTGTTTTTT. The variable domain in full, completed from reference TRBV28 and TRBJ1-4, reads DVKVTQSSRYLVKRTGEKVFLECVQDMDHENMFWYRQDPGLGLRLIYFSYDVKMKEKGDIPEGYSVSREKKERFSLILESASTNQTSMYLCASRSGGAREKLFFGSGTQLSVL.

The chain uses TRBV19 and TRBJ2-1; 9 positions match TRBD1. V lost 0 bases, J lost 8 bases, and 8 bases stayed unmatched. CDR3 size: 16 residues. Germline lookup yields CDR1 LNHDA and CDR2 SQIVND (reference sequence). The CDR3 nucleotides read TGTGCCAGTAGTATAGATAGACAGGGGGGGGCCGATGAGCAGTTCTTC. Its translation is CASSIDRQGGADEQFF.

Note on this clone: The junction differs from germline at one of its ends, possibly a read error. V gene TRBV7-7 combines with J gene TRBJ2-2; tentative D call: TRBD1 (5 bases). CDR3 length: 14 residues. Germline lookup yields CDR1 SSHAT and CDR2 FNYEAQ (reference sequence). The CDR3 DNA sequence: TGTGCTAGCAGCGTCCTCACAGGCGCCGGGGAGCTGTTTTTT. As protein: CASSVLTGAGELFF.

CDR3 amino acids: CAWTGRRLNTGELFF. In DNA form, the CDR3 reads TGTGCCTGGACCGGGAGGAGGTTGAACACCGGGGAGCTGTTTTTT. The rearrangement uses TRBV30 and TRBJ2-2, with 7 nucleotides matching TRBD2. J was trimmed by 1 base and V by 4 bases; bases with no gene match: 6. Germline-derived CDR1 and CDR2 are GTSNPN and SVGIG (reference sequence). There are 15 residues in the CDR3.

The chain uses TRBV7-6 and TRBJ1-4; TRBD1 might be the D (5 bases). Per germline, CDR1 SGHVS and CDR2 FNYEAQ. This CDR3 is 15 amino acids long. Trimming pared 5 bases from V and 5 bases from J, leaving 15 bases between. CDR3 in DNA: TGTGCCAGCAGCCTTGGCCAGGGTTACAATGAAAAACTGTTTTTT. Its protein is CASSLGQGYNEKLFF.

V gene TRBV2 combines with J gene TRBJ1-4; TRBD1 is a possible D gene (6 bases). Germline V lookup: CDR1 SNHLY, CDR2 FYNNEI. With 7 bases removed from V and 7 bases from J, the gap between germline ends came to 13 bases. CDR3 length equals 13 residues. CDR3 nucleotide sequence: TGTGCCAGCACCTCCAGGGGTGGTGAAAAACTGTTTTTT. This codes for CASTSRGGEKLFF.

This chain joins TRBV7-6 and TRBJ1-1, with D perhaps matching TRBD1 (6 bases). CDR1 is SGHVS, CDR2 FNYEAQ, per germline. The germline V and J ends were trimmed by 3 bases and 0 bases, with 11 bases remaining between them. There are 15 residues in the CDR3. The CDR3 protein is CASSFKGGMNTEAFF. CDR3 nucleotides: TGTGCCAGCAGCTTTAAGGGGGGGATGAACACTGAAGCTTTCTTT.

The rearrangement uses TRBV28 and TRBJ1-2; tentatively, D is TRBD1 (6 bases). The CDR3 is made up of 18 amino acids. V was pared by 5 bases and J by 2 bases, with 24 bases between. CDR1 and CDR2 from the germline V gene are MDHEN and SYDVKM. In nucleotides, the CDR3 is TGTGCCAGCAGTCCACTCGGATCGCTTTTCGGGGGCAACTATGGCTACACCTTC. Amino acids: CASSPLGSLFGGNYGYTF.

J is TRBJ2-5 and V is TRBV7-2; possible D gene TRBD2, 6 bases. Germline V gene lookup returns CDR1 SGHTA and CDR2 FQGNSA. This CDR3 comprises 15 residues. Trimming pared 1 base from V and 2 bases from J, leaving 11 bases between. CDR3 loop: CASSLGGTPQETQYF. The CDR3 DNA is TGTGCCAGCAGCTTAGGTGGGACTCCTCAAGAGACCCAGTACTTC. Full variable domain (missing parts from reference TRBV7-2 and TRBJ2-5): GAGVSQSPSNKVTEKGKDVELRCDPISGHTALYWYRQSLGQGLEFLIYFQGNSAPDKSGLPSDRFSAERTGGSVSTLTIQRTQQEDSAVYLCASSLGGTPQETQYFGPGTRLLVL.

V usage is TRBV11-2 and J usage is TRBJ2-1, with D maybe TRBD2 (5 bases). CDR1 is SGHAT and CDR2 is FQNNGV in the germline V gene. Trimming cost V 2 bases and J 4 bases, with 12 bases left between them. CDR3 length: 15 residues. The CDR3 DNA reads TGTGCCAGCAGCTTAAGGACTTATGGGTACAATGAGCAGTTCTTC. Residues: CASSLRTYGYNEQFF.

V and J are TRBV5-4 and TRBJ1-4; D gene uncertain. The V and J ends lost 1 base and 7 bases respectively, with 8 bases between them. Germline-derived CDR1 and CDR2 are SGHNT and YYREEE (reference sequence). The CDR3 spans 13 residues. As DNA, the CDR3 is TGTGCCAGCAGCTTGCGCGGTACTGAAAAACTGTTTTTT. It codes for CASSLRGTEKLFF.

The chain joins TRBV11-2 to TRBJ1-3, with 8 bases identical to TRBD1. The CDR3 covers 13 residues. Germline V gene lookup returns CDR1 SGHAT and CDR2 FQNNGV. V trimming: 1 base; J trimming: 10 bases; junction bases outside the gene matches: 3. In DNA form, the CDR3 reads TGTGCCAGCAGCTTAGGGACAGGGATGACCATATATTTT. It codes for CASSLGTGMTIYF.